A selection of T cell receptor beta chains follows, all from one sample in a study of blood T cells in healthy people across ages. TCRdb analysed the 5' RACE reads with MiXCR anew, one entry per CDR3 protein. The sample shows some 1 million distinct CDR3 sequences, 45% of them seen only once. Sequencing input: blood. Receptors were obtained from an older woman in good health. CDR3s include the opening cysteine and the closing phenylalanine or tryptophan. D genes are given only for firm matches. A clone size is listed for some rows: how often the clone was seen (once, few, many), or a class if it is expanded.

D gene | clone size | J gene | V gene | CDR3 protein | CDR3 DNA
TRBD2 | few | TRBJ2-7 | TRBV14 | CASSQDRASGRYEQYF | TGTGCCAGCAGCCAAGATCGAGCGAGCGGGAGATACGAGCAGTACTTC
TRBD2 | - | TRBJ2-7 | TRBV6-5 | CASSTGRGFYEQYF | TGTGCCAGCAGCACGGGGCGGGGGTTCTACGAGCAGTACTTC
- | - | TRBJ2-2 | TRBV5-1 | CASSPYGGIVNGELFF | TGCGCCAGCAGCCCTTACGGGGGAATAGTGAACGGGGAGCTGTTTTTT
- | few | TRBJ2-3 | TRBV7-3 | CASSFPHNLSTDTQYF | TGTGCCAGCAGCTTTCCCCATAACCTTAGCACAGATACGCAGTATTTT
- | few | TRBJ2-1 | TRBV5-1 | CASGPFRLADNEQFF | TGCGCCAGCGGACCTTTCCGCTTAGCGGACAATGAGCAGTTCTTC
- | few | TRBJ1-1 | TRBV6-5 | CASSYGGRGTEAFF | TGTGCCAGCAGTTACGGGGGGCGAGGCACTGAAGCTTTCTTT
- | - | TRBJ2-2 | TRBV7-2 | CASSSSYGELFF | TGTGCCAGCAGCTCCTCCTACGGGGAGCTGTTTTTT
- | - | TRBJ1-1 | TRBV5-6 | CASSLEGGGVTEAFF | TGTGCCAGCAGCTTGGAAGGCGGCGGGGTCACTGAAGCTTTCTTT
- | few | TRBJ2-3 | TRBV6-6 | CASSYGWGDRDTQYF | TGTGCCAGCAGTTACGGCTGGGGTGATAGGGATACGCAGTATTTT
- | few | TRBJ1-2 | TRBV18 | CASSPEGNGYTF | TGTGCCAGCTCACCCGAGGGTAATGGCTACACCTTC
TRBD1 | - | TRBJ2-1 | TRBV7-9 | CASSLATGTTYNEQFF | TGTGCCAGCAGCTTAGCGACAGGGACCACCTACAATGAGCAGTTCTTC
TRBD2 | - | TRBJ2-3 | TRBV7-8 | CASSLDDRGRADTQYF | TGTGCCAGCAGCTTAGATGATCGTGGGAGGGCAGATACGCAGTATTTT
TRBD2 | few | TRBJ2-7 | TRBV7-9 | CASTPFLGGSREGYEQYF | TGTGCCAGCACCCCGTTTTTGGGAGGTAGCAGGGAGGGCTACGAGCAGTACTTC
TRBD2 | few | TRBJ2-5 | TRBV25-1 | CASSREAPETQYF | TGTGCCAGCTCTCGGGAGGCCCCGGAGACCCAGTACTTC
- | - | TRBJ1-2 | TRBV6-2/TRBV6-3 | CASRPAGGRILYTF | TGTGCCAGCAGGCCCGCCGGGGGGCGGATACTCTACACCTTC
- | - | TRBJ2-3 | TRBV11-3 | CASSSTRTDTQYF | TGTGCCAGCAGCTCTACTCGCACAGATACGCAGTATTTT
TRBD1 | - | TRBJ2-7 | TRBV3-1 | CASITGQGINHEQYF | TGTGCCAGCATCACGGGACAGGGGATAAACCACGAGCAGTACTTC
TRBD1 | - | TRBJ2-5 | TRBV5-1 | CASSLEQGAGETQYF | TGCGCCAGCAGCTTGGAACAGGGGGCGGGAGAGACCCAGTACTTC
TRBD1 | many | TRBJ2-7 | TRBV6-5 | CASSYSGTGPHEQYF | TGTGCCAGCAGTTACTCCGGGACAGGCCCCCACGAGCAGTACTTC
- | - | TRBJ2-3 | TRBV4-1 | CASSQSSLTGSTDTQYF | TGCGCCAGCAGCCAAAGTTCGCTGACAGGAAGCACAGATACGCAGTATTTT
TRBD1 | - | TRBJ2-1 | TRBV28 | CASSAGTGRNEPFF | TGTGCCAGCAGCGCCGGGACAGGGCGCAATGAGCCGTTCTTC
- | - | TRBJ2-7 | TRBV9 | CASSGSQGSYEQYF | TGTGCCAGCAGCGGATCACAGGGCTCCTACGAGCAGTACTTC
- | few | TRBJ1-4 | TRBV5-8 | CASSVGVANEKLFF | TGTGCCAGCAGCGTAGGGGTGGCTAATGAAAAACTGTTTTTT
- | - | TRBJ1-5 | TRBV28 | CASSPRGTQHF | TGTGCCAGCAGCCCACGCGGGACCCAGCATTTT
- | - | TRBJ1-4 | TRBV10-3 | CAISDVSEKLFF | TGTGCCATCAGTGATGTGAGTGAAAAACTGTTTTTT
- | - | TRBJ2-2 | TRBV28 | CASTHTGELFF | TGTGCCAGTACTCACACCGGGGAGCTGTTTTTT
- | few | TRBJ2-6 | TRBV10-3 | CAISDPPSGANVLTF | TGTGCCATCAGTGATCCTCCCTCTGGGGCCAACGTCCTGACTTTC
- | few | TRBJ2-3 | TRBV24-1 | CATAQRGVIDTQYF | TGTGCCACCGCGCAACGGGGAGTGATAGATACGCAGTATTTT
TRBD2 | few | TRBJ2-3 | TRBV10-3 | CAILKRGGLTDTQYF | TGTGCCATCCTCAAAAGGGGAGGGCTCACAGATACGCAGTATTTT
- | many | TRBJ2-1 | TRBV2 | CASRFYNEQFF | TGTGCCAGCAGATTCTACAATGAGCAGTTCTTC
- | - | TRBJ2-3 | TRBV24-1 | CATSAPGSTDTQYF | TGTGCCACCAGTGCCCCAGGGTCCACAGATACGCAGTATTTT
- | once | TRBJ2-3 | TRBV7-2 | CASASLSTDTQYF | TGTGCCAGCGCAAGTCTAAGCACAGATACGCAGTATTTT
- | - | TRBJ2-3 | TRBV29-1 | CSVMALLNVQYF | TGCAGCGTGATGGCCCTACTGAACGTGCAGTATTTT
- | - | TRBJ2-5 | TRBV29-1 | CSVEGHPTFQETQYF | TGCAGCGTTGAAGGGCACCCAACCTTCCAAGAGACCCAGTACTTC
TRBD2 | many | TRBJ2-5 | TRBV29-1 | CSVEVAGGSQTQYF | TGCAGCGTTGAAGTGGCGGGAGGATCGCAGACCCAGTACTTC
TRBD2 | few | TRBJ2-3 | TRBV7-2 | CASSPWTSGSVKDTQYF | TGTGCCAGCAGCCCTTGGACTAGCGGGAGTGTTAAAGATACGCAGTATTTT
TRBD1 | - | TRBJ1-5 | TRBV12-3/TRBV12-4 | CASSLAPPGQGLLANQPQHF | TGTGCCAGCAGTTTAGCACCCCCGGGACAGGGCCTACTAGCAAATCAGCCCCAGCATTTT
- | many | TRBJ2-4 | TRBV10-3 | CAISEPTGTTLAKNIQYF | TGTGCCATCAGTGAGCCCACAGGGACCACTTTAGCCAAAAACATTCAGTACTTC
- | - | TRBJ2-1 | TRBV20-1 | CSAREGGHRTNYNEQFF | TGCAGTGCTAGAGAGGGTGGGCATAGGACAAACTACAATGAGCAGTTCTTC
- | - | TRBJ2-1 | TRBV7-8 | CASSLPQGPANEQFF | TGTGCCAGCAGCCTCCCACAGGGTCCGGCGAATGAGCAGTTCTTC
- | - | TRBJ1-6 | TRBV6-5 | CASSYMGPGSPLHF | TGTGCCAGCAGTTATATGGGTCCGGGTTCACCCCTCCACTTT
TRBD2 | - | TRBJ2-7 | TRBV20-1 | CSASPRLADYEQYF | TGCAGTGCCTCACCCCGACTAGCGGACTACGAGCAGTACTTC
- | few | TRBJ2-3 | TRBV27 | CASRVMGLSTDTQYF | TGTGCCAGCAGGGTAATGGGACTTAGCACAGATACGCAGTATTTT
- | few | TRBJ2-7 | TRBV6-2/TRBV6-3 | CATQRSYEQYF | TGTGCCACCCAACGGTCCTACGAGCAGTACTTC
- | - | TRBJ2-1 | TRBV28 | CASSLVGAARYEQFF | TGTGCCAGCAGTTTGGTAGGGGCAGCCCGGTATGAGCAGTTCTTC
- | few | TRBJ1-2 | TRBV10-3 | CATSPRGNYAYGYTF | TGTGCCACCAGCCCTCGGGGGAACTATGCCTATGGCTACACCTTC
TRBD2 | - | TRBJ2-1 | TRBV29-1 | CSVEWASGDSYDEQFF | TGCAGCGTTGAATGGGCTAGCGGGGACTCCTACGATGAGCAGTTCTTC
TRBD1 | few | TRBJ2-5 | TRBV9 | CASSVDLGQGAKGTQYF | TGTGCCAGCAGCGTAGACCTAGGACAGGGGGCGAAGGGGACCCAGTACTTC
TRBD2 | - | TRBJ2-7 | TRBV7-8 | CASSLYLAGYEQYF | TGTGCCAGCAGCTTATACCTAGCGGGGTACGAGCAGTACTTC
TRBD1 | - | TRBJ1-1 | TRBV12-3/TRBV12-4 | CASSSLTGGANTEAFF | TGTGCCAGCAGTTCATTGACAGGGGGCGCGAACACTGAAGCTTTCTTT
TRBD1 | - | TRBJ1-2 | TRBV5-1 | CASSLSGTGAGYTF | TGCGCCAGCAGCTTATCCGGGACAGGGGCTGGCTACACCTTC
TRBD1 | - | TRBJ2-5 | TRBV27 | CASSSQSWGQTETQYF | TGTGCCAGCAGTTCACAATCCTGGGGACAGACAGAGACCCAGTACTTC
- | - | TRBJ1-2 | TRBV27 | CASSPWDTKNYGYTF | TGTGCCAGCAGTCCGTGGGACACCAAGAACTATGGCTACACCTTC